Below are 9 T cell receptor beta chains sequenced from a single sample in a study of blood T cells in healthy people across ages. A J-beta primer mix and a sample-barcoded 5' primer were used in a second PCR of about 7 to 12 cycles. Each CDR3 protein gets one entry after TCRdb re-called the 5' RACE reads with MiXCR. The sample contains 1.5 million or so distinct CDR3 sequences, around 39% of which appear only once. The source material was blood. These receptors all come from a woman under 30 in good health.

V and J are TRBV6-5 and TRBJ1-4; D is perhaps TRBD1 (6 bases). The CDR3 is 17 amino acids. The germline CDR1 and CDR2 sequences are MNHEY and SVGAGI. V was clipped by 0 bases and J by 4 bases, with 15 bases between them. The CDR3 coding sequence is TGTGCCAGCAGTTACTCGAATTCGGGACAAATTAATGAAAAACTGTTTTTT. This translates into CASSYSNSGQINEKLFF.

CDR3 protein: CAAGDRGGNTGELFF. CDR3 coding DNA: TGTGCTGCCGGGGACAGGGGGGGTAACACCGGGGAGCTGTTTTTT. The rearrangement joins TRBV19 to TRBJ2-2; 11 nucleotides align to TRBD1. Per germline, CDR1 LNHDA and CDR2 SQIVND (reference sequence). This CDR3 has 15 amino acids.

This clonotype has only a few counts. This chain links TRBV12-3 or TRBV12-4 with TRBJ1-2; D possibly corresponds to TRBD1 (5 bases). The CDR3 consists of 15 residues. Trimming left V 0 bases short and J 4 bases short, with 12 bases between. In nucleotides, the CDR3 is TGTGCCAGCAGTTTAGCGGGTCTCCAGGGCTATGGCTACACCTTC. Residues: CASSLAGLQGYGYTF.

In DNA form, the CDR3 reads TGCAGCGTTGGTGCCGGAATGAGCAATCAGCCCCAGCATTTT. Amino acids: CSVGAGMSNQPQHF. This rearrangement joins TRBV29-1 to TRBJ1-5; D is uncertain. Trimming took off 4 bases at V and 1 base at J, with 11 bases between the two ends. Germline lookup yields CDR1 SQVTM and CDR2 ANQGSEA. The CDR3 contains 14 residues.

The rearrangement links TRBV4-3 to TRBJ2-3; 13 bases fit TRBD2. This CDR3 spans 20 amino acids. V lost 0 bases to trimming and J lost 4 bases; unmatched junction nucleotides: 13. Germline lookup yields CDR1 LGHNA and CDR2 YSLEER. The CDR3 region is CASSQDIPRLAGGSADTQYF. In DNA, the CDR3 is TGCGCCAGCAGCCAAGATATTCCCAGACTAGCGGGAGGTAGCGCAGATACGCAGTATTTT.

This clonotype was seen more than once but under ten times. The J gene is TRBJ1-2, the V gene TRBV20-1; D is undetermined. V lost 1 base and J lost 5, with 11 bases in between. The germline V gene has CDR1 DFQATT and CDR2 SNEGSKA (reference sequence). The length of the CDR3 is 13 residues. This chain's CDR3 is CSARVVTEYGYTF. The CDR3 DNA reads TGCAGTGCTAGAGTTGTTACGGAGTATGGCTACACCTTC.

This clonotype was found a few times. The rearrangement links TRBV5-1 to TRBJ2-3; D is possibly TRBD1 or TRBD2 (6 bases each). This CDR3 region has 13 residues. CDR1 is SGHRS and CDR2 is YFSETQ in the germline V gene. V was clipped by 4 bases and J by 9 bases, with 15 bases between them. Here the CDR3 DNA reads TGCGCCAGCAGCACGGGGGCTTCGATAACGCAGTATTTT. Its translation: CASSTGASITQYF.

The chain is built from TRBV12-3 or TRBV12-4 and TRBJ2-7; 11 bases align to TRBD2. V shed 3 bases and J 4 bases; nucleotides not matched to a gene: 5. The CDR3 consists of 15 residues. CDR3 nucleotide sequence: TGTGCCAGCAGTTTTGGGACTAGCGGTATATACGAGCAGTACTTC. This gives the protein CASSFGTSGIYEQYF.

The gene calls are TRBV6-5 and TRBJ2-3, with 7 bases aligning to TRBD2. This CDR3 spans 16 amino acids. The germline V gene encodes CDR1 MNHEY and CDR2 SVGAGI. V lost 0 bases and J lost 4; bases outside the gene matches: 7. CDR3 nucleotides: TGTGCCAGCAGTTACTCCGCGGGAGCATCCGCAGATACGCAGTATTTT. Its protein is CASSYSAGASADTQYF.